The TCR beta chain described here comes from a study of blood T cell repertoires in COVID-19. Study at large: Donors in the United States, Italy and Spain gave samples during acute or convalescent COVID-19.

Trimming took 5 bases from V and 4 from J; bases not matched to a gene: 10. This CDR3 comprises 15 residues. CDR1 SGHAT and CDR2 FQNNGV come from the germline V gene. TCRdb's table, derived via immunoSEQ multiplex PCR, lists solely in-frame clones and lacks some. This table holds about 140,000 clones, more than 60% found once. The clonotype comes from a woman aged 45-60 years with active or convalescent COVID-19. This chain joins TRBV11-2 and TRBJ2-5; TRBD2 agrees at 7 bases. Input material: peripheral blood. CDR3 DNA: TGTGCCAGCAGCCCAGAACGGGGGGTATCAGAGACCCAGTACTTC. As protein: CASSPERGVSETQYF.